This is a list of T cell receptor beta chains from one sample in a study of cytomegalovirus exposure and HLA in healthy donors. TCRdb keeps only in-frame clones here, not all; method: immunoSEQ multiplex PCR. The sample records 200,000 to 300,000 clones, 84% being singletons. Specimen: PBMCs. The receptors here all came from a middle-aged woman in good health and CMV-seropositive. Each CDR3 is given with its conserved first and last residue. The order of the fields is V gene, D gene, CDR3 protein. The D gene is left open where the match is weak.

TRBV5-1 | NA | CASSPNVAPQETQYF
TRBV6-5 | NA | CASSWSAWGNYGYTF
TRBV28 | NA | CASSYHPGEGDYGYTF
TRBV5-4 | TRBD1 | CASTGQNNSPLHF
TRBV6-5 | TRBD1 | CASTHRGANYGYTF
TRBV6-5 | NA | CASSYERPPTGELFF
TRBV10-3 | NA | CAIMRQGTDTQYF
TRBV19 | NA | CASSIDVSGGKLFF
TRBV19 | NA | CASSVGRVYGYTF
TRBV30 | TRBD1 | CAWSVGQASSYEQYF
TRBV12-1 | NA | CASSFATSGSVRGELFF
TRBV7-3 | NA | CASSLGSGSSYNEQFF
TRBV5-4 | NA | CASSLAGGARGNEKLFF
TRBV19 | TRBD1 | CASSPRGDCPYF
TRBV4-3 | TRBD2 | CASSQDGTTLGTDTQYF
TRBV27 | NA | CASRVSGFSTDTQYF
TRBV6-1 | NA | CASREAMSSYEQYF
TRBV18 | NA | CASSPPAGFPGNTIYF
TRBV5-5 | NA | CASSPGSSGGFEQFF
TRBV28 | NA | CAGCGPPGNEQFF
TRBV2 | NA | CASSTWTGNQPQHF
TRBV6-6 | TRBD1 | CATGGGNNEKLFF
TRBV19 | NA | CASSIAGDYNEQFF
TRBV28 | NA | CASRSGPGWETQYF
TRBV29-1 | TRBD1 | CSVARVDRGFTEAFF
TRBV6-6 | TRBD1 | CASSFTGADTGELFF
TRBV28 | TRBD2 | CASSHGLAGTYEQYF
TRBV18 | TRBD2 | CASSPWAASGSMETQYF